This T cell receptor (beta chain) was documented in a study of blood T cell repertoires in COVID-19. Study information: The United States, Italy and Spain provided the acute and convalescent COVID-19 samples. Sample material is recorded as cDNA or gDNA derived from T cells, B-cell-depleted T cells, or PBMCs.

Trimming stripped 0 bases from V and 1 base from J, with 3 bases between. Germline CDR1 is ENHRY and CDR2 is SYGVKD. This CDR3 comprises 13 residues. Here immunoSEQ multiplex PCR was the method, and the copy in TCRdb shows in-frame clones only, minus some. The table lists roughly 520,000 clones, 85% to 90% of them singletons, with 1.5% to 2% in the top ten. The study drew participants aged about 18 to 89 years from around 24 US areas. Recovery among Cohort 3 donors was established by two negative PCRs, clearance, or symptom resolution. In this sample, this clone turned up a few times. Other DNA sequences from this sample encode an identical CDR3 as well.

The V gene is TRBV10-3, the J gene TRBJ1-1; D is unclear. This clonotype was obtained from a woman aged 35 to 49 who had recovered from COVID-19. The sample consisted of PBMCs or T cells enriched from blood (not recorded which). CDR3 loop: CAISESRNTEAFF. The CDR3 DNA is TGTGCCATCAGTGAGTCTAGGAACACTGAAGCTTTCTTT.